These 30 T cell receptor beta chains came from one sample sequenced in a study of OX40 agonist ivuxolimab in advanced cancers. TCRdb's table, derived via immunoSEQ multiplex PCR, lists solely in-frame clones and lacks some. Of about 36,000 clones listed, around nine tenths are singletons. The specimen was CD4+ or CD8+ T cells sorted from blood, collected in a trial of the OX40 agonist ivuxolimab. All receptors derive from an adult with an advanced solid tumor such as melanoma, head and neck, liver or kidney cancer.

This chain uses TRBV19 with TRBJ2-1; D is unresolved. CDR3 size: 15 residues. Germline assignment: CDR1 LNHDA and CDR2 SQIVND (reference sequence). Trimming left V 3 bases short and J 2 bases short, with 11 bases between. The CDR3 sequence is CASSMVGLAYNEQFF. For the CDR3, the DNA is TGTGCCAGTAGTATGGTAGGATTAGCCTACAATGAGCAGTTCTTC. The complete variable domain, with remaining parts taken from reference TRBV19 and TRBJ2-1, reads DGGITQSPKYLFRKEGQNVTLSCEQNLNHDAMYWYRQDPGQGLRLIYYSQIVNDFQKGDIAEGYSVSREKKESFPLTVTSAQKNPTAFYLCASSMVGLAYNEQFFGPGTRLTVL.

This clone was recorded a few times. The chain combines TRBV14 with TRBJ2-7; 12 bases are a match to TRBD2. The V segment lost 3 bases and the J segment 5 bases; nucleotides outside the gene matches: 2. The CDR3 has 14 amino acids. Germline CDR1 reads SGHDN; CDR2 reads FVKESK. The CDR3 DNA reads TGTGCCAGCAGCCATCTAGCGGGAGGGGACGAGCAGTACTTC. This translates into CASSHLAGGDEQYF.

The chain couples TRBV7-6 to TRBJ2-7; D remains ambiguous. This CDR3 contains 15 residues. Trimming pared 5 bases from V and 0 bases from J, leaving 14 bases between. Germline V lookup: CDR1 SGHVS, CDR2 FNYEAQ. CDR3 amino acids: CASSLGSSSSYEQYF. The DNA for the CDR3 is TGTGCCAGCAGCCTTGGGTCTAGTAGCTCCTACGAGCAGTACTTC.

Concerning this clone: The sample has other DNA sequences that encode this CDR3 too. The chain is built from TRBV27 and TRBJ2-5; 8 bases map to TRBD2. This CDR3 is 14 amino acids long. V shed 3 bases, J shed 2 bases, and the junction held 2 bases outside the gene matches. Per the germline V gene, CDR1 is MNHEY and CDR2 is SMNVEV (reference sequence). CDR3 loop: CASSFVAGQETQYF. For the CDR3, the DNA is TGTGCCAGCAGTTTCGTAGCGGGACAAGAGACCCAGTACTTC.

CDR3 sequence: CSVRGGSYNEQFF. CDR3 DNA sequence: TGCAGCGTCCGTGGAGGGAGTTACAATGAGCAGTTCTTC. The J gene is TRBJ2-1, the V gene TRBV29-1, with D maybe TRBD2 (6 bases). Trimming stripped 6 bases from V and 4 bases from J, with 13 bases between. The length of the CDR3 is 13 residues. CDR1 is SQVTM, CDR2 ANQGSEA, per germline.

V and J are TRBV19 and TRBJ1-1; D call uncertain. Germline lookup yields CDR1 LNHDA and CDR2 SQIVND (reference sequence). V was shortened by 5 bases and J by 5 bases, with 12 bases between the two germline ends. CDR3 size: 13 residues. The CDR3 DNA follows: TGTGCCAGTAGTCCGGGCCTGGGGACTGAAGCTTTCTTT. Translation: CASSPGLGTEAFF.

The chain has TRBV7-8 and TRBJ1-5; TRBD1 agrees at 8 bases. Germline V gene lookup returns CDR1 SGHVS and CDR2 FQNEAQ. V shed 5 bases and J 0 bases; nucleotides not matched to a gene: 9. This CDR3 spans 17 amino acids. CDR3 amino acids: CASSGRLDRGSNQPQHF. For the CDR3, the DNA is TGTGCCAGCAGCGGACGTCTCGACAGGGGTAGCAATCAGCCCCAGCATTTT.

The V gene is TRBV29-1, the J gene TRBJ2-3, with a tentative D call TRBD1 (7 bases). Trimming stripped 8 bases from V and 2 bases from J, with 17 bases between. CDR3 size: 14 residues. Germline V gives CDR1 SQVTM, CDR2 ANQGSEA. CDR3 amino acids: CSSFLRGDTDTQYF. The CDR3 nucleotides read TGCAGCTCCTTCCTCAGGGGGGACACAGATACGCAGTATTTT.

The V gene is TRBV9, the J gene TRBJ1-3, with 8 bases lining up with TRBD1. CDR3 size: 16 residues. Losses at the gene ends were 2 bases for V and 8 bases for J; bases not matched to a gene: 12. In germline, CDR1 is SGDLS, CDR2 YYNGEE. The CDR3 spells CASSVGQGLNSDTIYF. The CDR3 nucleotides read TGTGCCAGCAGCGTCGGACAGGGTTTGAACTCAGACACCATATATTTT.

The chain combines TRBV9 with TRBJ2-1, with D perhaps matching TRBD1 (5 bases). Trimming cost V 3 bases and J 2 bases, with 15 bases left between them. The CDR3 length is 16 residues. Germline V lookup: CDR1 SGDLS, CDR2 YYNGEE. For the CDR3, the DNA is TGTGCCAGCAGCGGAAGGTTGTCAGGGCCCTACAATGAGCAGTTCTTC. Encoded protein: CASSGRLSGPYNEQFF.

This sequence joins TRBV7-2 and TRBJ2-1; D remains unclear. V lost 1 base and J 10 bases, leaving 11 bases between the germline ends. The V gene's germline CDR1 is SGHTA and CDR2 FQGNSA. CDR3 size: 13 residues. The CDR3 loop reads CASSLGGAGEQFF. The CDR3 DNA is TGTGCCAGCAGCTTAGGAGGAGCTGGAGAGCAGTTCTTC.

The CDR3 is CASSLGQHYGYTF. Here the CDR3 DNA reads TGTGCCAGCAGCTTAGGGCAGCACTATGGCTACACCTTC. V gene TRBV11-2 combines with J gene TRBJ1-2; D call uncertain. Trimming took off 1 base at V and 3 bases at J, with 6 bases between the two ends. The CDR3 runs 13 residues. The germline V gene encodes CDR1 SGHAT and CDR2 FQNNGV.

The V gene is TRBV7-9, the J gene TRBJ2-7; 8 nucleotides match TRBD2. There are 15 residues in the CDR3. The trim removed 3 bases at V and 3 bases at J, leaving 7 bases unmatched. CDR1 SEHNR and CDR2 FQNEAQ come from the germline V gene (reference sequence). The CDR3 DNA reads TGTGCCAGCAGCTTGACTAGCGCTGCTCTCTACGAGCAGTACTTC. Protein sequence: CASSLTSAALYEQYF.

This clone has only a few counts. This chain connects TRBV5-1 to TRBJ1-1, with D perhaps matching TRBD1 (6 bases). CDR3 length: 15 residues. Trimming took 4 bases from V and 5 from J, leaving 18 bases between them. Germline V CDR1 and CDR2: SGHRS, YFSETQ. CDR3 DNA sequence: TGCGCCAGCAGCCTAGCCGGGGGCGAACGGACTGAAGCTTTCTTT. Encoded protein: CASSLAGGERTEAFF.

The chain combines TRBV7-9 with TRBJ2-7; the D gene could be TRBD1 or TRBD2 (5 bases each). The V gene lost 4 bases and the J gene lost 4 bases, with 11 bases spanning the gap. This CDR3 spans 13 amino acids. Germline loops: CDR1 SEHNR, CDR2 FQNEAQ (reference sequence). The CDR3 reads CASSSLGVYEQYF. The CDR3, as DNA: TGTGCCAGCAGCTCCCTGGGGGTTTACGAGCAGTACTTC.

The chain is built from TRBV7-6 and TRBJ1-1; the D gene is possibly TRBD1 (6 bases). V was clipped by 3 bases and J by 0 bases, with 8 bases between them. The CDR3 loop spans 14 amino acids. The germline CDR1 and CDR2 sequences are SGHVS and FNYEAQ. The chain's CDR3 is CASSLGHLNTEAFF. The CDR3 DNA follows: TGTGCCAGCAGCTTGGGACACCTGAACACTGAAGCTTTCTTT.

This rearrangement joins TRBV30 to TRBJ2-2; D remains unclear. This CDR3 has 15 amino acids. Trimming pared 1 base from V and 2 bases from J, leaving 11 bases between. From germline, CDR1 is GTSNPN and CDR2 SVGIG (reference sequence). The CDR3 spells CAWSAGPLNTGELFF. Here the CDR3 DNA reads TGTGCCTGGAGTGCAGGTCCTCTAAACACCGGGGAGCTGTTTTTT.

This chain connects TRBV27 to TRBJ2-3, with D tentatively TRBD2 (5 bases). Trimming pared 7 bases from V and 1 base from J, leaving 18 bases between. This CDR3 contains 16 residues. The germline V gene encodes CDR1 MNHEY and CDR2 SMNVEV (reference sequence). The CDR3 region has the DNA TGTGCCAGCAACAGTTTAAGCGGATTAGGCACAGATACGCAGTATTTT. It yields the protein CASNSLSGLGTDTQYF.

The chain has TRBV27 and TRBJ2-7; 14 nucleotides line up with TRBD2. The CDR3 extends over 15 amino acids. Losses at the gene ends were 5 bases for V and 7 bases for J; bases not matched to a gene: 7. In germline, CDR1 is MNHEY, CDR2 SMNVEV (reference sequence). The CDR3 DNA is TGTGCCAGCAGTCTAACGACTAGCGGGAGGGATGAGCAGTACTTC. Amino acid sequence: CASSLTTSGRDEQYF.

The V call is TRBV6-6, the J call TRBJ2-4, with D unclear. Trimming shortened V by 0 bases and J by 4 bases, and 4 bases separated the two germline ends. Germline CDR1 is MNHNY and CDR2 is SVGAGI (reference sequence). This CDR3 comprises 13 residues. Here the CDR3 DNA reads TGTGCCAGCAGTTACTCGACAAAAAACATTCAGTACTTC. Translated, it gives CASSYSTKNIQYF.

This chain connects TRBV4-1 to TRBJ1-5, with a tentative D call TRBD1 (5 bases). The ends were cut back, 0 bases at V and 1 base at J, with 7 bases in the middle. Germline CDR1 MGHRA, CDR2 YSYEKL. The CDR3 runs to 15 residues. The DNA for the CDR3 is TGCGCCAGCAGCCAAGAGCCAGGGAGCAATCAGCCCCAGCATTTT. Protein: CASSQEPGSNQPQHF.

The chain uses TRBV29-1 and TRBJ2-1; 8 bases fit TRBD1. Germline V gene lookup returns CDR1 SQVTM and CDR2 ANQGSEA. Trimming at V came to 3 bases and at J to 8 bases, leaving 12 bases not matched to a gene. This CDR3 comprises 15 residues. CDR3 sequence (DNA): TGCAGCGTTGAGCTAGACAGGGGCTTTTTTGATGAGCAGTTCTTC. Protein sequence: CSVELDRGFFDEQFF.

The gene calls are TRBV19 and TRBJ1-4, with D maybe TRBD1 (6 bases). The CDR3 contains 15 residues. Per germline, CDR1 LNHDA and CDR2 SQIVND (reference sequence). Trimming pared 4 bases from V and 0 bases from J, leaving 9 bases between. CDR3 bases: TGTGCCAGTAGTACTTCAGGGGCAACTAATGAAAAACTGTTTTTT. This codes for CASSTSGATNEKLFF.

CDR3 nucleotide sequence: TGTGCCAGCAGCTTAACGGAACAGGGTGTCGCCGGGGAGCTGTTTTTT. Its protein product is CASSLTEQGVAGELFF. The chain links TRBV7-3 to TRBJ2-2, with TRBD1 as a possible D gene (6 bases). Germline loops: CDR1 SGHTA, CDR2 FQGTGA. This CDR3 spans 16 amino acids. V was shortened by 0 bases and J by 6 bases, with 14 bases between the two germline ends.

This clone has only one observation. V is TRBV2 and J is TRBJ1-2, with 11 bases fitting TRBD1. The CDR3 has 15 amino acids. The junction had 7 bases not matched to a gene; V was cut back by 4 bases and J by 6 bases. Germline CDR1 reads SNHLY; CDR2 reads FYNNEI. In DNA, the CDR3 is TGTGCCAGCAGTGGAGGACAGGGGGCGGCGGATGGCTACACCTTC. Translation gives CASSGGQGAADGYTF.

V usage is TRBV4-1 and J usage is TRBJ2-7, with 9 bases lining up with TRBD1. The CDR3 runs 16 residues. Germline values: CDR1 MGHRA, CDR2 YSYEKL. The V segment lost 1 base and the J segment 3 bases; nucleotides outside the gene matches: 7. The CDR3 here is CASSQVGTGYYYEQYF. The DNA of the CDR3 is TGCGCCAGCAGCCAAGTCGGGACAGGGTACTACTACGAGCAGTACTTC.

This clone occurred once. The V and J genes are TRBV7-9 and TRBJ2-7; D is undetermined. CDR1 is SEHNR, CDR2 FQNEAQ, per germline (reference sequence). CDR3 length equals 13 residues. V was clipped by 5 bases and J by 0 bases, with 8 bases between them. The CDR3: CASSPWSSYEQYF. The CDR3 DNA reads TGTGCCAGCAGCCCGTGGTCCTCCTACGAGCAGTACTTC.

The genes are TRBV29-1 and TRBJ2-3; 13 bases match TRBD2. The CDR3 consists of 16 residues. J was trimmed by 0 bases and V by 3 bases; bases with no gene match: 3. Germline CDR1 reads SQVTM; CDR2 reads ANQGSEA. CDR3 sequence reads: CSVEGLAGTSTDTQYF. CDR3 coding DNA: TGCAGCGTTGAGGGACTAGCGGGAACTAGCACAGATACGCAGTATTTT.

This chain connects TRBV13 to TRBJ2-7; 8 positions agree with TRBD1. Germline CDR1 reads PRHDT; CDR2 reads FYEKMQ (reference sequence). V shed 3 bases, J shed 5 bases, and the junction held 6 bases outside the gene matches. The CDR3 loop spans 14 amino acids. CDR3 nucleotides: TGTGCCAGCAGCTTTCGGACAGGGTCCCACGAGCAGTACTTC. It encodes CASSFRTGSHEQYF.

The rearrangement uses TRBV5-8 and TRBJ2-7, with D possibly being TRBD1 or TRBD2 (5 bases each). Germline V lookup: CDR1 SGHTS, CDR2 YDEGEE. Trimming cost V 2 bases and J 2 bases, with 14 bases left between them. The CDR3 spans 15 residues. CDR3 region: CASSFIGGHTYEQYF. The CDR3 nucleotides are TGTGCCAGCAGCTTCATTGGGGGTCACACCTACGAGCAGTACTTC.